A single sample is the source of the 6 T cell receptor beta chains below, sequenced in a study of cytomegalovirus exposure and HLA in healthy donors. Amplification used 60 Vbeta primers and 13 Jbeta primers. Sequenced by immunoSEQ multiplex PCR; TCRdb stores in-frame clones only, minus some. The sample holds 130,000 to 150,000 clones, about four fifths seen once. Specimen: PBMCs. These receptors were collected from a young man in good health and CMV-seronegative.

V usage is TRBV10-2 and J usage is TRBJ2-5; the match to TRBD2 covers 11 bases. V lost 7 bases, J lost 3 bases, and 10 bases stayed unmatched. CDR1 and CDR2 from the germline V gene are WSHSY and SAAADI. The CDR3 loop spans 16 amino acids. The CDR3 nucleotides are TGCGCCAGCACCATTAGCGGGAGGGAGGTTGAAGAGACCCAGTACTTC. Its protein is CASTISGREVEETQYF.

J is TRBJ2-7 and V is TRBV7-6, with D maybe TRBD1 (7 bases). V was pared by 4 bases and J by 7 bases, with 23 bases between. This CDR3 is built from 16 residues. Per the germline V gene, CDR1 is SGHVS and CDR2 is FNYEAQ. CDR3 DNA: TGTGCCAGCAGCTCCGCGCCAGCGGCAGGGGGGCGGGAGCAGTACTTC. Amino acids: CASSSAPAAGGREQYF.

This clone has a handful of counts. This chain connects TRBV25-1 to TRBJ2-6; TRBD2 matches at 8 bases. V shed 5 bases, J shed 3 bases, and the junction held 6 bases outside the gene matches. CDR1 MGHDK and CDR2 SYGVNS come from the germline V gene. This CDR3 region has 16 residues. CDR3 region: CASSNGRADGANVLTF. The DNA for the CDR3 is TGTGCCAGCAGTAACGGGAGGGCCGATGGGGCCAACGTCCTGACTTTC.

This clone was seen once. The chain couples TRBV2 to TRBJ2-1, with 7 bases that match TRBD2. The CDR3 has 16 residues. Germline V lookup: CDR1 SNHLY, CDR2 FYNNEI. Trimming took 7 bases from V and 1 from J; bases not matched to a gene: 10. CDR3: CASTLGRGSSYNEQFF. In DNA, the CDR3 is TGTGCCAGCACCCTCGGTCGCGGGAGTTCCTACAATGAGCAGTTCTTC.

The chain recombines TRBV5-1 with TRBJ2-7, with 11 bases aligning to TRBD2. This CDR3 comprises 21 residues. The V gene's germline CDR1 is SGHRS and CDR2 YFSETQ. V trimming: 4 bases; J trimming: 6 bases; junction bases outside the gene matches: 27. This chain's CDR3 is CASSPTTSGIKRKGPYFEQYF. CDR3 nucleotides: TGCGCCAGCAGCCCTACGACTAGCGGGATTAAGAGAAAAGGACCATACTTCGAGCAGTACTTC.

This clone was seen a single time. The chain couples TRBV5-4 to TRBJ2-1; 10 bases agree with TRBD1. V shed 4 bases and J 4 bases; nucleotides not matched to a gene: 5. Germline loops: CDR1 SGHNT, CDR2 YYREEE (reference sequence). The CDR3 length is 15 residues. This chain's CDR3 is CASSQGTGAYNEQFF. Written as DNA, the CDR3 is TGTGCCAGCAGCCAGGGGACAGGGGCGTACAATGAGCAGTTCTTC.